This T cell receptor (beta chain) came from a study of Ad26.COV2.S vaccination and SARS-CoV-2 variants. At the level of the study: Once, or twice with 56 days between doses, Ad26.COV2.S was given intramuscularly. The study, taken as a whole, reports: Spike-specific CD8+ and CD4+ T cell responses reportedly showed substantial breadth after vaccination.

Concerning this clone itself: The antigen remains unidentified.

Trimming pared 4 bases from V and 8 bases from J, leaving 8 bases between. Per germline, CDR1 MNHEY and CDR2 SVGEGT. CDR3 size: 11 residues. Treatment indicated: around 19 received Ad26.COV2.S at low or high dose, single or two shots; 5 received placebo; per-sample allocation not given. It was on day 63 after the first vaccine or placebo injection that samples were taken. TCRdb's table, derived via immunoSEQ multiplex PCR, lists solely in-frame clones and lacks some. The data contain about half a million clones, nearly 90% of them singletons. This chain links TRBV6-2 or TRBV6-3 with TRBJ2-5; D ambiguous. This TCR was recovered from a person aged 18-60 years who received the Ad26.COV2.S COVID-19 vaccine or a placebo. This specimen consisted of peripheral blood, obtained in a trial of Ad26.COV2.S vaccine versus placebo. DNA of the CDR3: TGTGCCAGCAGTTTGCTTGGAACCCAGTACTTC. As protein: CASSLLGTQYF.